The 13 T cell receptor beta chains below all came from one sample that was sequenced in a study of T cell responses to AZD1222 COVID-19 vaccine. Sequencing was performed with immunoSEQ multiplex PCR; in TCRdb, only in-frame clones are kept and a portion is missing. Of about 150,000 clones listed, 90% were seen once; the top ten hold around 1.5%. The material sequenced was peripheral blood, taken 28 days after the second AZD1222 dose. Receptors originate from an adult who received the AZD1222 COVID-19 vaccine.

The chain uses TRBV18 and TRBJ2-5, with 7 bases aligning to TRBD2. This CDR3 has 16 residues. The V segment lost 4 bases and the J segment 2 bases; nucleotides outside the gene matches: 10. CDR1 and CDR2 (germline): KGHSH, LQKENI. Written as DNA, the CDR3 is TGTGCCAGCTCACAAAGCGGGACGGCATCGCAAGAGACCCAGTACTTC. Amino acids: CASSQSGTASQETQYF.

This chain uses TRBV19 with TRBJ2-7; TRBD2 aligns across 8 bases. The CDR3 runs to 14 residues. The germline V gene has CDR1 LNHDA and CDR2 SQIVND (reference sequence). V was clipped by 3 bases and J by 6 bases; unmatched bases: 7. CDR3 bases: TGTGCCAGTAGTATCCGGGGGGGGCCAAGCGAGCAGTACTTC. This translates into CASSIRGGPSEQYF. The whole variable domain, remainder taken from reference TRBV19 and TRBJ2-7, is DGGITQSPKYLFRKEGQNVTLSCEQNLNHDAMYWYRQDPGQGLRLIYYSQIVNDFQKGDIAEGYSVSREKKESFPLTVTSAQKNPTAFYLCASSIRGGPSEQYFGPGTRLTVT.

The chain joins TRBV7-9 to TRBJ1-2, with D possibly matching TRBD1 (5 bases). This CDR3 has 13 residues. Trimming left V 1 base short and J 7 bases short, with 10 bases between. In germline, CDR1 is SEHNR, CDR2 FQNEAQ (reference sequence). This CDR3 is CASSLVLGVGYTF. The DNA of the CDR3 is TGTGCCAGCAGCTTAGTTCTGGGGGTTGGCTACACCTTC.

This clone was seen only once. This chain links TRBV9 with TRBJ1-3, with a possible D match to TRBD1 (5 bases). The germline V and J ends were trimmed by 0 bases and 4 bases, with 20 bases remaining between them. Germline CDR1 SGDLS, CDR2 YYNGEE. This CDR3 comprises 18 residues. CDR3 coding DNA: TGTGCCAGCAGCGTAGCTGGGGCCCCGGGAGCTTCCGGAAACACCATATATTTT. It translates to CASSVAGAPGASGNTIYF.

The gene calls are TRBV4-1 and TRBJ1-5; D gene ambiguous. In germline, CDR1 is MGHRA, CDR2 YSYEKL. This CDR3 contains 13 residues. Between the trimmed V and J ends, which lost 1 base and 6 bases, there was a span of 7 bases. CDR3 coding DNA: TGCGCCAGCAGCCAAGGCCCCCCTCAGCCCCAGCATTTT. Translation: CASSQGPPQPQHF.

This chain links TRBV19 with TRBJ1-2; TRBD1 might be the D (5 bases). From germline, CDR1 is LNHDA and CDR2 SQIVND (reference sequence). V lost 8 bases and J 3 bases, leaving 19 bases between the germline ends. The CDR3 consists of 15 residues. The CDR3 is CASSPRGNYHYGYTF. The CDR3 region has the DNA TGTGCCAGTTCCCCAAGGGGAAACTACCACTATGGCTACACCTTC.

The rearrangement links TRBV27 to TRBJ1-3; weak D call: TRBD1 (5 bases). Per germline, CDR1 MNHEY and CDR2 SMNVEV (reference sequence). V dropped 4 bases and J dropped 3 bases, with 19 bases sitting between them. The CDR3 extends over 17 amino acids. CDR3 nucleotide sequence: TGTGCCAGCAGTTCCCGTCGGCGGGGGGTCGGTGGAAACACCATATATTTT. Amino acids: CASSSRRRGVGGNTIYF.

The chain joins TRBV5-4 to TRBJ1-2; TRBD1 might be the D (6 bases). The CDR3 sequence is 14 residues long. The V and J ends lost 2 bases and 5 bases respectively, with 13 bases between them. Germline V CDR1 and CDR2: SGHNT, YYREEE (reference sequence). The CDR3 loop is CASSFPTGGYGYTF. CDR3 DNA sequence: TGTGCCAGCAGCTTTCCGACAGGAGGGTATGGCTACACCTTC.

The CDR3 sequence is CASTGGGRYNEQFF. The CDR3 DNA reads TGTGCCAGCACCGGCGGGGGGAGATACAATGAGCAGTTCTTC. The V call is TRBV3-1 (or the pseudogene TRBV3-2), the J call TRBJ2-1, with 8 bases identical to TRBD2. V shed 7 bases, J shed 4 bases, and the junction held 6 bases outside the gene matches. The CDR3 is made up of 14 amino acids. Germline V gene data show CDR1 as LGHDT and CDR2 as YNNKEL (reference sequence).

The CDR3 sequence is CASTDGWGSSDTQYF. CDR3 nucleotide sequence: TGTGCCAGCACAGACGGATGGGGTAGTTCAGATACGCAGTATTTT. The chain employs TRBV6-5 and TRBJ2-3; D remains ambiguous. The germline V gene encodes CDR1 MNHEY and CDR2 SVGAGI. V was clipped by 7 bases and J by 4 bases, with 18 bases between them. The length of the CDR3 is 15 residues.

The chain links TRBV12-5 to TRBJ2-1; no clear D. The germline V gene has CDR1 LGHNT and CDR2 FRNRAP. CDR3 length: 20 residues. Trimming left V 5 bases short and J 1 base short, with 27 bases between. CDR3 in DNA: TGTGCTAGTGGTGTTACTAACCCAGCCTTAAGCCTGAGATCCTACAATGAGCAGTTCTTC. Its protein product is CASGVTNPALSLRSYNEQFF.

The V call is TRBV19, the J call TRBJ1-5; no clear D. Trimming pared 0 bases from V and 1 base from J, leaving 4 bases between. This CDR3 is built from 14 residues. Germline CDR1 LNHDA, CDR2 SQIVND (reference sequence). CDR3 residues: CASSIDDSNQPQHF. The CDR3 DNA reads TGTGCCAGTAGTATAGATGACAGCAATCAGCCCCAGCATTTT.

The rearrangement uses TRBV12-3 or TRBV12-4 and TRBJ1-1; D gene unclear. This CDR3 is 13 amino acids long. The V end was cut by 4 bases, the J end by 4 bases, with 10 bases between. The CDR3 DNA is TGTGCCAGCAGTTACATTAGAGGCACTGAAGCTTTCTTT. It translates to CASSYIRGTEAFF.